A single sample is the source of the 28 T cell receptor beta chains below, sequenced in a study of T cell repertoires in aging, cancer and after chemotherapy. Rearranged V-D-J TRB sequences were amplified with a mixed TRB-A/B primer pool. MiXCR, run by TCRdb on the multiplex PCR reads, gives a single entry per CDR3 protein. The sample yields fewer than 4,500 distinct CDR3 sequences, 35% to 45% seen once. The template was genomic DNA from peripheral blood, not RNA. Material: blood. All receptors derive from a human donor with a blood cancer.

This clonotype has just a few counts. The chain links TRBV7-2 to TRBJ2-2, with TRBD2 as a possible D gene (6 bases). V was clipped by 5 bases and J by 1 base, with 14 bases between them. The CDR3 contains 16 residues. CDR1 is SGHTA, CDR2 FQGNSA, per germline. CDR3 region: CASSPDRRENTGELFF. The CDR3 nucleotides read TGTGCCAGCAGCCCTGACCGGCGGGAGAACACCGGGGAGCTGTTTTTT.

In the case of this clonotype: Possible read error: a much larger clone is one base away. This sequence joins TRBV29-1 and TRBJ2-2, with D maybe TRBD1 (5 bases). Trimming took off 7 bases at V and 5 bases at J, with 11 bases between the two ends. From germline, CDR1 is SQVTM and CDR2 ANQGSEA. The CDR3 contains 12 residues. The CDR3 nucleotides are TGCAGCGCTAGAAAGGGGACCGGGGAGCTGTTTTTT. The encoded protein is CSARKGTGELFF.

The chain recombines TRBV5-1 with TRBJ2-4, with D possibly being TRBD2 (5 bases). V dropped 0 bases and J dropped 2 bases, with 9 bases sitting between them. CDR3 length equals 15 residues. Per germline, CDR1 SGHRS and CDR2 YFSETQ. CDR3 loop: CASSLVPGTKNIQYF. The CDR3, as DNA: TGCGCCAGCAGCTTGGTCCCCGGGACCAAAAACATTCAGTACTTC. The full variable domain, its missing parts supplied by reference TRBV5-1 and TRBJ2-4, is KAGVTQTPRYLIKTRGQQVTLSCSPISGHRSVSWYQQTPGQGLQFLFEYFSETQRNKGNFPGRFSGRQFSNSRSEMNVSTLELGDSALYLCASSLVPGTKNIQYFGAGTRLSVL.

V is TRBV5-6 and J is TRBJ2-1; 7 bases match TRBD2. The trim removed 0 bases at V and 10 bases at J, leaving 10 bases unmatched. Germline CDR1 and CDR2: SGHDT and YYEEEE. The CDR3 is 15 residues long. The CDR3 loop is CASSLVTSRSREQFF. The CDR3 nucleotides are TGTGCCAGCAGCTTGGTGACTAGCCGGTCTAGAGAGCAGTTCTTC.

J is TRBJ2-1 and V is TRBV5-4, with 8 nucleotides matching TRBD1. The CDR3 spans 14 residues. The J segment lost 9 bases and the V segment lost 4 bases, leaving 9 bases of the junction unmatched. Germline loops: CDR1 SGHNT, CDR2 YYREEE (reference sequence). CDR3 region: CASSQGAPPAEQFF. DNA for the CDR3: TGTGCCAGCAGCCAGGGGGCACCCCCCGCTGAGCAGTTCTTC.

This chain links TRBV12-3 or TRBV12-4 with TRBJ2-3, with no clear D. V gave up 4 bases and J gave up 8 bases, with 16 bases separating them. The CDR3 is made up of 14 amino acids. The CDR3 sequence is CASSSNVPPGTQYF. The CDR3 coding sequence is TGTGCCAGCAGTTCCAATGTACCCCCCGGTACGCAGTATTTT.

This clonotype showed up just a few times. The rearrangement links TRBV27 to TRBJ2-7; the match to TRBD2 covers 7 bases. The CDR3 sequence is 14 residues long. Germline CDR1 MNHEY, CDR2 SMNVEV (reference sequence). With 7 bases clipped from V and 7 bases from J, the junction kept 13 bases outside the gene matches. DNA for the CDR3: TGTGCCAGCAAACGTCGTAGCGGGCTTGGGGAGCAGTACTTC. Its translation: CASKRRSGLGEQYF.

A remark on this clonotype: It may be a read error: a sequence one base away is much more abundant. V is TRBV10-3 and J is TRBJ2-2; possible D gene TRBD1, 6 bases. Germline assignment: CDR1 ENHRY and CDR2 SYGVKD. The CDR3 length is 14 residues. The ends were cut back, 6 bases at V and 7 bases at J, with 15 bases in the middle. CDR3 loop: CAISNSGQFGELFF. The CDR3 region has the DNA TGTGCCATCAGCAACTCAGGACAGTTCGGGGAGCTGTTTTTT.

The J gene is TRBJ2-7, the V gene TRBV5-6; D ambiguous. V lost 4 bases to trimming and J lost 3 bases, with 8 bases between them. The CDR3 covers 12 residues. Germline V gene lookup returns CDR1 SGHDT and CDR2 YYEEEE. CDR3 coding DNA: TGTGCCAGCAGCCCGCTGATCTACGAGCAGTACTTC. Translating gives CASSPLIYEQYF. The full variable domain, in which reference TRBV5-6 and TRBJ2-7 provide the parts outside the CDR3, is DAGVTQSPTHLIKTRGQQVTLRCSPKSGHDTVSWYQQALGQGPQFIFQYYEEEERQRGNFPDRFSGHQFPNYSSELNVNALLLGDSALYLCASSPLIYEQYFGPGTRLTVT.

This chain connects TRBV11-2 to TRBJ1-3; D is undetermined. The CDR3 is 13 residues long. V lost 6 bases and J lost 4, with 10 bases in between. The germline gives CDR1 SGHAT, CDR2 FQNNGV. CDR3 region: CASSARRGNTIYF. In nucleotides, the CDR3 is TGTGCCAGCAGTGCCCGCCGGGGAAACACCATATATTTT.

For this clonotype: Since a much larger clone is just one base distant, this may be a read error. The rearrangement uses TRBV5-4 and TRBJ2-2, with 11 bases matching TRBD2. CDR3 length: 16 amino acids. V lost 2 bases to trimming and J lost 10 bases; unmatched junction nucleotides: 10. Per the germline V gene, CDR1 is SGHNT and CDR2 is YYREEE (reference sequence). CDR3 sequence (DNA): TGTGCCAGCAGCTTAAGTACTAGCGGGAGTAACGTGGAGCTGTTTTTT. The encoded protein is CASSLSTSGSNVELFF.

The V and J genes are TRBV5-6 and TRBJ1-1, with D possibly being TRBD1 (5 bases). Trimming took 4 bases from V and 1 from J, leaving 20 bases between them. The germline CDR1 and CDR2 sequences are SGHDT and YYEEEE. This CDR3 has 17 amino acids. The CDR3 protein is CASSPPGTWGRNTEAFF. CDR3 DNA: TGTGCCAGCAGCCCTCCAGGGACCTGGGGAAGGAACACTGAAGCTTTCTTT.

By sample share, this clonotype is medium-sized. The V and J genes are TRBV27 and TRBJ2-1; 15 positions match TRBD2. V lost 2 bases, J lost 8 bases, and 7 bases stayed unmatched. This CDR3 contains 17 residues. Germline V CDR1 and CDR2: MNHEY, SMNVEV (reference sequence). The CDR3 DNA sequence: TGTGCCAGCAGTTTAAGGCCCGGGACTAGCGGGAGGTATGAGCAGTTCTTC. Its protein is CASSLRPGTSGRYEQFF.

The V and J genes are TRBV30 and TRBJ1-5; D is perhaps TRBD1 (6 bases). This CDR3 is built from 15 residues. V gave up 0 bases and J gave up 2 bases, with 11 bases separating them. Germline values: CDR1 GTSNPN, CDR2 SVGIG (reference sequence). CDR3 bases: TGTGCCTGGAGTGTAATGGGGGGGCGCAATCAGCCCCAGCATTTT. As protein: CAWSVMGGRNQPQHF.

As DNA, the CDR3 is TGCGCCAGCAGCTTTGGTGACCTGGCGACCCCCTACGAGCAGTACTTC. Translating gives CASSFGDLATPYEQYF. The chain has TRBV5-1 and TRBJ2-7; D gene ambiguous. V lost 2 bases and J lost 2, with 17 bases in between. The germline gives CDR1 SGHRS, CDR2 YFSETQ. This CDR3 region has 16 residues. Supplemented by reference TRBV5-1 and TRBJ2-7, the full variable domain reads KAGVTQTPRYLIKTRGQQVTLSCSPISGHRSVSWYQQTPGQGLQFLFEYFSETQRNKGNFPGRFSGRQFSNSRSEMNVSTLELGDSALYLCASSFGDLATPYEQYFGPGTRLTVT.

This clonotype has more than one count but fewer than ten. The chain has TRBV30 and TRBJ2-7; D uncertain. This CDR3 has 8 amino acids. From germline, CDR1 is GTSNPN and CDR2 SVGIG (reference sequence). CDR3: CASEEQYF. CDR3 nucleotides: TGTGCGTCAGAGGAGCAGTACTTC.

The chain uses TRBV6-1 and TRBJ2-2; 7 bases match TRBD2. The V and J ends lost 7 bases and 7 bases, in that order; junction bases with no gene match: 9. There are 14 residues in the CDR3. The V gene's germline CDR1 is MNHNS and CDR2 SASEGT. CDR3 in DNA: TGTGCCAGCAACGGGGGAGGGCCGATCGGGGAGCTGTTTTTT. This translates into CASNGGGPIGELFF.

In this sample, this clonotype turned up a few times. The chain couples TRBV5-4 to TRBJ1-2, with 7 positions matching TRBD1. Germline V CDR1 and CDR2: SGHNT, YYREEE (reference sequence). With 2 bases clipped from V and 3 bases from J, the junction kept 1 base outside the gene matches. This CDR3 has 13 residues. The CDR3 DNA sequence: TGTGCCAGCAGCTTTGGACAGGACTATGGCTACACCTTC. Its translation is CASSFGQDYGYTF.

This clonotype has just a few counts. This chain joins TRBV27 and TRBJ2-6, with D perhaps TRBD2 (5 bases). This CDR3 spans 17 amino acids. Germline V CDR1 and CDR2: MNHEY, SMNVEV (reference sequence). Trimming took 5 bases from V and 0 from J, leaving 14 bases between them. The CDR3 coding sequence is TGTGCCAGCAGTGCGGGTCTGACGGTCTCTGGGGCCAACGTCCTGACTTTC. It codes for CASSAGLTVSGANVLTF.

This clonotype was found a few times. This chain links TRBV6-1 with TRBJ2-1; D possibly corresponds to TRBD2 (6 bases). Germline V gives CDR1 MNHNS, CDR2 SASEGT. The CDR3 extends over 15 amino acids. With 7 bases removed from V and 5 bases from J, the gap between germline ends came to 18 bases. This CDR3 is CASTPLSGVHNEQFF. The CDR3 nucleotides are TGTGCCAGCACCCCCTTATCGGGGGTCCACAATGAGCAGTTCTTC.

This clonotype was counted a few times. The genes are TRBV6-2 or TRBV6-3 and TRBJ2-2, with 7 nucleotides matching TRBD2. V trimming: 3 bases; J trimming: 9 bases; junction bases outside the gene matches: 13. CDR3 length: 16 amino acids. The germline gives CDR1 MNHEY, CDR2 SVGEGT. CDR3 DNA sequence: TGTGCCAGCAGTTATTGGACCCGGACTAGAAGGCGGGAGCTGTTTTTT. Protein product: CASSYWTRTRRRELFF.

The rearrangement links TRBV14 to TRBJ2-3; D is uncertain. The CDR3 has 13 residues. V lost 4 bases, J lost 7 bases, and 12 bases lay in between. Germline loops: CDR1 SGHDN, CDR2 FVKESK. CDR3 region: CASSPQFVNTQYF. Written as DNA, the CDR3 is TGTGCCAGCAGCCCTCAGTTCGTAAATACGCAGTATTTT.

CDR3 in DNA: TGTGCCAGCAGCTCTACGTGGGGTGGCGGAAACATTCAGTACTTC. Amino acids: CASSSTWGGGNIQYF. The gene calls are TRBV7-2 and TRBJ2-4; no clear D. The V end was cut by 4 bases, the J end by 6 bases, with 16 bases between. This CDR3 region has 15 residues. The germline V gene has CDR1 SGHTA and CDR2 FQGNSA.

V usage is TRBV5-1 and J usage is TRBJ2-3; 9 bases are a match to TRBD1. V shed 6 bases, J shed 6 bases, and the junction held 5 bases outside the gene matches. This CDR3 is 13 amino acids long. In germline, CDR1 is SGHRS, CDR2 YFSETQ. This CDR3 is CASTGQGRDTQYF. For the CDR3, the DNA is TGCGCCAGCACTGGACAGGGGAGGGATACGCAGTATTTT.

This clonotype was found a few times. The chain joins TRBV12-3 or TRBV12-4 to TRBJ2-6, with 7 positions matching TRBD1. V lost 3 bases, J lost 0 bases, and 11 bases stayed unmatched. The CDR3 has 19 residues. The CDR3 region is CASSFNPGQPTSGANVLTF. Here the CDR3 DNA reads TGTGCCAGCAGTTTCAACCCGGGACAGCCGACCTCTGGGGCCAACGTCCTGACTTTC.

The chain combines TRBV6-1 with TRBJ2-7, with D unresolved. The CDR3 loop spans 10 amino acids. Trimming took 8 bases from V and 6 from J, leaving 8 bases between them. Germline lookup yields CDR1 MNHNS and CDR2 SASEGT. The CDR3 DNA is TGTGCCAGCGGAAGAAGCGAGCAGTACTTC. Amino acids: CASGRSEQYF.

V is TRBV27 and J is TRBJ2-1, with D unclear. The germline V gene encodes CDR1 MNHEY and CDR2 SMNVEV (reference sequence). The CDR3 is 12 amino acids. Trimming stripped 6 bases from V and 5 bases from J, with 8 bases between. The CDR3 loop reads CASSRRDNEQFF. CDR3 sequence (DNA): TGTGCCAGCAGCCGAAGAGACAATGAGCAGTTCTTC.

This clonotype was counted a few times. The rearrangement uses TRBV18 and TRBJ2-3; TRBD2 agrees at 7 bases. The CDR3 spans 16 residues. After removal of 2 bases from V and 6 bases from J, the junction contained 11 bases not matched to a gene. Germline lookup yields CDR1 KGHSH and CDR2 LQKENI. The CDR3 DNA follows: TGTGCCAGCTCACCAACTAGCGCGCGAGGAATGGATACGCAGTATTTT. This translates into CASSPTSARGMDTQYF.